A single sample gave rise to the 18 T cell receptor beta chains below, sequenced in a study of blood T cell repertoires in COVID-19. This table comes from immunoSEQ multiplex PCR, and its TCRdb copy is limited to in-frame clones, with some not included. The sample includes about 140,000 clones, approximately 79% of them seen just once. Sequenced: peripheral blood. The receptors shown here come from a man aged 55 to 70 with acute or convalescent COVID-19.

This chain connects TRBV30 to TRBJ1-3; D is undetermined. The CDR3 extends over 16 amino acids. Germline assignment: CDR1 GTSNPN and CDR2 SVGIG (reference sequence). Trimming removed 3 bases from V and 0 bases from J, with 15 bases in between. The CDR3 region has the DNA TGTGCCTGGAGGAGGATAGGAGAGCCCTCTGGAAACACCATATATTTT. Translating gives CAWRRIGEPSGNTIYF.

This clone was observed once. V is TRBV5-4 and J is TRBJ2-1; 8 bases line up with TRBD2. CDR1 is SGHNT and CDR2 is YYREEE in the germline V gene (reference sequence). V was pared by 0 bases and J by 4 bases, with 6 bases of the junction left unmatched. The CDR3 runs 16 residues. This CDR3 is CASSLGAASGYNEQFF. The CDR3 bases are TGTGCCAGCAGCTTGGGGGCGGCTAGCGGGTACAATGAGCAGTTCTTC.

The chain joins TRBV9 to TRBJ2-2, with TRBD2 identical over 13 bases. CDR1 and CDR2 from the germline V gene are SGDLS and YYNGEE. Unmatched junction bases numbered 7, after V lost 0 bases and J lost 5 bases. The CDR3 consists of 18 residues. The CDR3: CASSVEALTSGGTGELFF. The CDR3 coding sequence is TGTGCCAGCAGCGTAGAGGCCTTGACTAGCGGGGGGACCGGGGAGCTGTTTTTT. The whole variable domain, remainder taken from reference TRBV9 and TRBJ2-2, is DSGVTQTPKHLITATGQRVTLRCSPRSGDLSVYWYQQSLDQGLQFLIQYYNGEERAKGNILERFSAQQFPDLHSELNLSSLELGDSALYFCASSVEALTSGGTGELFFGEGSRLTVL.

The V and J genes are TRBV5-5 and TRBJ2-7; 8 bases are shared with TRBD2. This CDR3 is built from 16 residues. CDR1 and CDR2 from the germline V gene are SGHKS and YYEKEE (reference sequence). The J segment lost 5 bases and the V segment lost 0 bases, leaving 10 bases of the junction unmatched. Written as DNA, the CDR3 is TGTGCCAGCAGCTTGGCCGTAAGCGGGGGTCAGGACGAGCAGTACTTC. This encodes CASSLAVSGGQDEQYF.

The chain is built from TRBV28 and TRBJ1-1; the D gene is possibly TRBD1 (5 bases). The germline V gene encodes CDR1 MDHEN and CDR2 SYDVKM. The CDR3 runs 15 residues. Trimming pared 7 bases from V and 5 bases from J, leaving 20 bases between. The CDR3 sequence: CASTVGGGLGTEAFF. For the CDR3, the DNA is TGTGCCAGCACCGTTGGGGGGGGGTTGGGGACTGAAGCTTTCTTT.

The chain employs TRBV19 and TRBJ1-4; 7 bases agree with TRBD1. This CDR3 is built from 14 residues. Germline V CDR1 and CDR2: LNHDA, SQIVND (reference sequence). Trimming at V came to 7 bases and at J to 0 bases, leaving 2 bases not matched to a gene. The CDR3 loop reads CASTQGATNEKLFF. The CDR3 nucleotides are TGTGCCAGTACCCAGGGGGCAACTAATGAAAAACTGTTTTTT.

The rearrangement links TRBV28 to TRBJ1-2, with D maybe TRBD1 (6 bases). Germline assignment: CDR1 MDHEN and CDR2 SYDVKM. The CDR3 has 13 amino acids. V was pared by 3 bases and J by 8 bases, with 13 bases between. This chain's CDR3 is CASSFQGLQGYTF. CDR3 coding DNA: TGTGCCAGCAGTTTCCAGGGGTTACAGGGCTACACCTTC.

This chain uses TRBV2 with TRBJ2-3; perhaps TRBD2 as D (5 bases). The CDR3 runs 10 residues. With 11 bases removed from V and 6 bases from J, the gap between germline ends came to 9 bases. In germline, CDR1 is SNHLY, CDR2 FYNNEI. DNA for the CDR3: TGTGCCGTCCGAGGGGATACGCAGTATTTT. The encoded protein is CAVRGDTQYF.

This clone was counted a single time. The V and J genes are TRBV3-1 (or the pseudogene TRBV3-2) and TRBJ1-1; 10 bases match TRBD1. From germline, CDR1 is LGHDT and CDR2 YNNKEL (reference sequence). The CDR3 loop spans 13 amino acids. The V segment lost 6 bases and the J segment 12 bases; nucleotides outside the gene matches: 10. For the CDR3, the DNA is TGTGCCAGCAGGTCGGGGGGGACAGGGGAAACTTTCTTT. Translated, it gives CASRSGGTGETFF.

The chain joins TRBV29-1 to TRBJ1-1; TRBD1 might be the D (5 bases). V dropped 1 base and J dropped 2 bases, with 8 bases sitting between them. Germline CDR1 is SQVTM and CDR2 is ANQGSEA. There are 13 residues in the CDR3. The CDR3 DNA follows: TGCAGCGTTGAAGGGCAGGGTAACACTGAAGCTTTCTTT. Translating it yields CSVEGQGNTEAFF.

This clone was recorded only once. This chain joins TRBV18 and TRBJ2-3; 9 bases are shared with TRBD2. V lost 2 bases to trimming and J lost 4 bases; unmatched junction nucleotides: 10. There are 17 residues in the CDR3. CDR1 is KGHSH and CDR2 is LQKENI in the germline V gene. The CDR3: CASSPVGRLAGADTQYF. In DNA, the CDR3 is TGTGCCAGCTCACCAGTGGGCCGATTAGCGGGAGCAGATACGCAGTATTTT.

The chain is built from TRBV6-5 and TRBJ1-2, with unresolved D. The V end lost 8 bases, the J end lost 8 bases, and 15 bases lay between the germline ends. The germline V gene has CDR1 MNHEY and CDR2 SVGAGI. The CDR3 has 12 residues. The CDR3 sequence is CASREGPGGYTF. The CDR3 DNA reads TGTGCCAGCCGGGAGGGTCCGGGGGGCTACACCTTC.

The chain links TRBV12-3 or TRBV12-4 to TRBJ1-1; 9 bases are a match to TRBD1. This CDR3 region has 11 residues. V trimming: 6 bases; J trimming: 10 bases; junction bases outside the gene matches: 3. The CDR3 region has the DNA TGTGCCAGCAGCAAGACAGGGGGAGCTTTCTTT. Encoded protein: CASSKTGGAFF.

This chain's CDR3 is CASGPGTGRFTDTQYF. The CDR3 DNA is TGTGCCAGCGGGCCCGGGACAGGGCGCTTCACAGATACGCAGTATTTT. V is TRBV7-6 and J is TRBJ2-3; 9 bases line up with TRBD1. The CDR3 extends over 16 amino acids. The germline CDR1 and CDR2 sequences are SGHVS and FNYEAQ. V dropped 8 bases and J dropped 2; count of bases not matched to a gene: 11.

This chain joins TRBV6-6 and TRBJ2-7, with TRBD2 matching over 9 bases. Trimming removed 5 bases from V and 7 bases from J; junction bases left unmatched: 9. This CDR3 comprises 14 residues. Looked up from germline, CDR1 is MNHNY and CDR2 is SVGAGI (reference sequence). The CDR3 sequence: CASSAGGPGQEQYF. The CDR3 DNA follows: TGTGCCAGCAGTGCGGGAGGGCCAGGACAGGAGCAGTACTTC.

The rearrangement joins TRBV6-4 to TRBJ1-1; TRBD1 aligns across 8 bases. With V trimmed by 6 bases and J by 6 bases, 9 bases remained unmatched. The V gene's germline CDR1 is MRHNA and CDR2 SNTAGT. This CDR3 region has 14 residues. CDR3 sequence: CASRPGQGIAEAFF. CDR3 coding DNA: TGTGCCAGCAGGCCCGGACAGGGTATCGCTGAAGCTTTCTTT.

The rearrangement links TRBV5-4 to TRBJ2-3, with 13 bases matching TRBD2. This CDR3 region has 16 residues. The germline gives CDR1 SGHNT, CDR2 YYREEE (reference sequence). Unmatched junction bases numbered 3, after V lost 1 base and J lost 4 bases. In DNA, the CDR3 is TGTGCCAGCAGCTTGACTAGCGGGAGGGTGGCAGATACGCAGTATTTT. Its translation: CASSLTSGRVADTQYF. The full variable domain, completed using reference TRBV5-4 and TRBJ2-3, is ETGVTQSPTHLIKTRGQQVTLRCSSQSGHNTVSWYQQALGQGPQFIFQYYREEENGRGNFPPRFSGLQFPNYSSELNVNALELDDSALYLCASSLTSGRVADTQYFGPGTRLTVL.

The chain has TRBV5-4 and TRBJ1-5, with a tentative D call TRBD1 (5 bases). In germline, CDR1 is SGHNT, CDR2 YYREEE (reference sequence). V lost 1 base and J 3 bases, leaving 14 bases between the germline ends. The CDR3 length is 16 residues. The CDR3 DNA reads as TGTGCCAGCAGCTTGATGGTAGGGGATCTCAATCAGCCCCAGCATTTT. It translates to CASSLMVGDLNQPQHF.